This entry lists 19 T cell receptor beta chains sequenced from one sample in a study of cytomegalovirus exposure and HLA in healthy donors. The PCR used 60 Vbeta and 13 Jbeta primers. Profiling relied on immunoSEQ multiplex PCR, and the TCRdb table lists in-frame clones only, not all of them. This table lists around 110,000 clones. The sequenced material came from PBMCs. All receptors derive from a middle-aged man in good health and CMV-seropositive.

V is TRBV4-3 and J is TRBJ2-7; 8 nucleotides agree with TRBD2. Germline-derived CDR1 and CDR2 are LGHNA and YSLEER. Germline trimming cut 3 bases from V and 3 bases from J; bases unmatched to any gene: 4. The CDR3 spans 14 residues. CDR3 in DNA: TGCGCCAGCAGCCAGGGACTAGGGGTCTACGAGCAGTACTTC. This encodes CASSQGLGVYEQYF.

The J gene is TRBJ1-4, the V gene TRBV7-2, with 8 bases lining up with TRBD1. The germline V gene encodes CDR1 SGHTA and CDR2 FQGNSA. Losses at the gene ends were 5 bases for V and 0 bases for J; bases not matched to a gene: 5. The CDR3 length is 16 residues. CDR3 in DNA: TGTGCCAGCAGCCTAAGACAGGGGCCAACTAATGAAAAACTGTTTTTT. This sequence encodes CASSLRQGPTNEKLFF.

The chain links TRBV27 to TRBJ1-3; D might be TRBD1 (5 bases). The germline V and J ends were trimmed by 6 bases and 0 bases, with 12 bases remaining between them. Germline CDR1 MNHEY, CDR2 SMNVEV (reference sequence). The CDR3 is made up of 15 amino acids. This chain's CDR3 is CASSRGGSSGNTIYF. The DNA for the CDR3 is TGTGCCAGCAGCCGGGGGGGTTCCTCTGGAAACACCATATATTTT.

The chain couples TRBV28 to TRBJ1-2, with D hard to call. CDR1 is MDHEN and CDR2 is SYDVKM in the germline V gene. V lost 5 bases and J lost 7, with 14 bases in between. The length of the CDR3 is 13 residues. The CDR3 DNA is TGTGCCAGCAGTCTTCCGGGAGTCAGTGGCTACACCTTC. Protein sequence: CASSLPGVSGYTF.

The rearrangement joins TRBV5-1 to TRBJ2-7; TRBD1 might be the D (6 bases). The CDR3 extends over 14 amino acids. Germline assignment: CDR1 SGHRS and CDR2 YFSETQ. V lost 4 bases and J lost 7, with 18 bases in between. The CDR3, as DNA: TGCGCCAGCAGCGCGTCAGGGGCCTCTTGGGAGCAGTACTTC. Its protein is CASSASGASWEQYF.

The J gene is TRBJ2-1, the V gene TRBV7-2, with TRBD1 as a possible D gene (5 bases). CDR1 SGHTA and CDR2 FQGNSA come from the germline V gene. Between the trimmed V and J ends, which lost 3 bases and 6 bases, there was a span of 9 bases. The CDR3 sequence is 13 residues long. This CDR3 reads CASSFSGPNEQFF. In nucleotides, the CDR3 is TGTGCCAGCAGCTTCTCAGGGCCCAATGAGCAGTTCTTC.

The CDR3 sequence: CASSLGASVNTGELFF. Written as DNA, the CDR3 is TGTGCCAGCAGCTTGGGAGCTAGCGTGAACACCGGGGAGCTGTTTTTT. The rearrangement joins TRBV5-4 to TRBJ2-2; maybe TRBD2 (6 bases). There are 16 residues in the CDR3. The V and J ends lost 0 bases and 1 base respectively, with 10 bases between them. Germline CDR1 reads SGHNT; CDR2 reads YYREEE (reference sequence).

V gene TRBV2 combines with J gene TRBJ2-7; 9 bases agree with TRBD2. The CDR3 consists of 13 residues. CDR1 is SNHLY, CDR2 FYNNEI, per germline. Germline trimming cut 4 bases from V and 5 bases from J; bases unmatched to any gene: 3. CDR3 sequence (DNA): TGTGCCAGCAGTGTCGCGGGAGGGAACGAGCAGTACTTC. Its protein is CASSVAGGNEQYF. The full variable domain, its missing parts supplied by reference TRBV2 and TRBJ2-7, is EPEVTQTPSHQVTQMGQEVILRCVPISNHLYFYWYRQILGQKVEFLVSFYNNEISEKSEIFDDQFSVERPDGSNFTLKIRSTKLEDSAMYFCASSVAGGNEQYFGPGTRLTVT.

This chain links TRBV9 with TRBJ2-2; TRBD2 is a possible D gene (6 bases). The CDR3 totals 13 residues. The V end was cut by 7 bases, the J end by 0 bases, with 7 bases between. CDR1 and CDR2 from the germline V gene are SGDLS and YYNGEE. The CDR3 nucleotides read TGTGCCAGCGGGGAGGCGAACACCGGGGAGCTGTTTTTT. Protein: CASGEANTGELFF.

The V call is TRBV5-1, the J call TRBJ2-1; 7 nucleotides align to TRBD2. The J segment lost 7 bases and the V segment lost 0 bases, leaving 10 bases of the junction unmatched. CDR1 is SGHRS and CDR2 is YFSETQ in the germline V gene. This CDR3 region has 16 residues. The CDR3 is CASSLEGLAERNEQFF. The DNA for the CDR3 is TGCGCCAGCAGCTTGGAGGGGCTAGCGGAGAGAAATGAGCAGTTCTTC. The variable domain in full, with the rest retrieved from reference TRBV5-1 and TRBJ2-1, is KAGVTQTPRYLIKTRGQQVTLSCSPISGHRSVSWYQQTPGQGLQFLFEYFSETQRNKGNFPGRFSGRQFSNSRSEMNVSTLELGDSALYLCASSLEGLAERNEQFFGPGTRLTVL.

The CDR3 DNA follows: TGTGCCAGCAGCGCCGCCAGCGGGTACCCAACCTACAATGAGCAGTTCTTC. Protein: CASSAASGYPTYNEQFF. J is TRBJ2-1 and V is TRBV9; perhaps TRBD2 as D (6 bases). Germline CDR1 and CDR2: SGDLS and YYNGEE. The germline V and J ends were trimmed by 3 bases and 2 bases, with 18 bases remaining between them. This CDR3 region has 17 residues.

The chain has TRBV6-1 and TRBJ1-3, with D unclear. This CDR3 contains 15 residues. CDR1 is MNHNS and CDR2 is SASEGT in the germline V gene. Trimming pared 6 bases from V and 0 bases from J, leaving 12 bases between. This CDR3 is CASSSGGSSGNTIYF. The CDR3, as DNA: TGTGCCAGCAGCTCCGGCGGGAGCTCTGGAAACACCATATATTTT.

The chain uses TRBV7-6 and TRBJ2-3; tentatively, D is TRBD1 (6 bases). CDR3 length: 20 amino acids. Germline lookup yields CDR1 SGHVS and CDR2 FNYEAQ. Trimming shortened V by 3 bases and J by 3 bases, and 28 bases separated the two germline ends. In DNA form, the CDR3 reads TGTGCCAGCAGCTTGTACCCCCGCCAGGGGATGAGTAGGGGGACAGATACGCAGTATTTT. Encoded protein: CASSLYPRQGMSRGTDTQYF.

The chain is built from TRBV5-1 and TRBJ1-3; tentative D call: TRBD1 (5 bases). Germline V gene data show CDR1 as SGHRS and CDR2 as YFSETQ. The ends were cut back, 0 bases at V and 6 bases at J, with 13 bases in the middle. This CDR3 is 15 amino acids long. The chain's CDR3 is CASSLGSVRANTIYF. Written as DNA, the CDR3 is TGCGCCAGCAGCTTGGGTTCGGTCAGGGCAAACACCATATATTTT.

This chain uses TRBV29-1 with TRBJ1-5, with D tentatively TRBD1 (5 bases). Germline loops: CDR1 SQVTM, CDR2 ANQGSEA. The CDR3 spans 12 residues. The V end lost 3 bases, the J end lost 9 bases, and 12 bases lay between the germline ends. This CDR3 is CSVEAPGGPQHF. The CDR3 DNA sequence: TGCAGCGTTGAGGCCCCGGGGGGGCCCCAGCATTTT.

V and J are TRBV18 and TRBJ2-7; D ambiguous. CDR1 and CDR2 (germline): KGHSH, LQKENI. Deletions cut 6 bases from V and 3 bases from J, with 9 bases between. CDR3 length equals 12 residues. CDR3 loop: CASSATSYEQYF. The CDR3 DNA is TGTGCCAGCTCGGCCACAAGCTACGAGCAGTACTTC.

The V call is TRBV28, the J call TRBJ2-5; 10 bases match TRBD1. The end of the DNA fits TRBJ2-7 better, so the J call may be wrong. Germline CDR1 reads MDHEN; CDR2 reads SYDVKM. This CDR3 is 15 amino acids long. CDR3 DNA sequence: TGTGCCACCCAGAGTTCGGGACAGGGGTTCTACGAGCAGTACTTC. The encoded protein is CATQSSGQGFYEQYF.

This rearrangement joins TRBV9 to TRBJ2-7, with a tentative D call TRBD1 (6 bases). The CDR3 is 17 residues long. V was shortened by 0 bases and J by 5 bases, with 21 bases between the two germline ends. CDR1 is SGDLS and CDR2 is YYNGEE in the germline V gene. The CDR3 is CASSVDPIGGVRDEQYF. CDR3 DNA: TGTGCCAGCAGCGTAGACCCCATTGGGGGCGTAAGGGACGAGCAGTACTTC. Drawing the rest from reference TRBV9 and TRBJ2-7, the complete variable domain is DSGVTQTPKHLITATGQRVTLRCSPRSGDLSVYWYQQSLDQGLQFLIQYYNGEERAKGNILERFSAQQFPDLHSELNLSSLELGDSALYFCASSVDPIGGVRDEQYFGPGTRLTVT.

This CDR3 is CASSINFLQAQDYGYTF. CDR3 DNA: TGTGCCAGTAGTATAAATTTCTTGCAGGCCCAAGACTATGGCTACACCTTC. The J gene is TRBJ1-2, the V gene TRBV19; D is undetermined. Germline V CDR1 and CDR2: LNHDA, SQIVND (reference sequence). Trimming removed 2 bases from V and 3 bases from J, with 19 bases in between. CDR3 size: 17 residues.